One T cell receptor (beta chain) is described in this entry. The data were produced by immunoSEQ multiplex PCR, yet TCRdb's version contains in-frame clones alone and is incomplete. Of around 99,000 clones in the sample, roughly 83% were seen once. The entry originates in a study of blood T cell repertoires in COVID-19. In the study overall: Nucleic acid was either cDNA or gDNA, and it came from T cells, B-cell-depleted T cells, or PBMCs.

CDR1 is SNHLY, CDR2 FYNNEI, per germline. After removal of 8 bases from V and 4 bases from J, the junction contained 2 bases not matched to a gene. This CDR3 spans 12 amino acids. Sequencing was carried out using peripheral blood. This clonotype was obtained from a human donor in a cohort sampled during active COVID-19. The rearrangement links TRBV2 to TRBJ2-3, with 8 nucleotides matching TRBD1. The CDR3 loop reads CASRGQADTQYF. The CDR3 nucleotides read TGTGCCAGCCGGGGACAGGCAGATACGCAGTATTTT.